The clone carrying this TCR beta chain appeared a single time. The antigen remains undetermined. Germline V CDR1 and CDR2: MNHNS, SASEGT. There are 13 residues in the CDR3. Between the trimmed V and J ends, which lost 4 bases and 5 bases, there was a span of 12 bases. This entry comes from a study of cytomegalovirus exposure and HLA in healthy donors. General study points: While the bulk of TCR sequences proved rare, some public TCRs turned up in many donors.

The method was immunoSEQ multiplex PCR; TCRdb's version includes in-frame clones alone and lacks a portion of them. Counted here are about 63,000 clones, about 89% occurring once; the ten biggest clones make up roughly 1.2%. Separate from the approximately 670-subject first cohort, the 120-subject validation cohort was the one that the donors belonged to. The material sequenced was PBMCs. V gene TRBV6-1 combines with J gene TRBJ2-7; perhaps TRBD2 as D (5 bases). The source is a woman under 30 in good health and CMV-seronegative. CDR3 residues: CASSVASPHEQYF. The CDR3 bases are TGTGCCAGCAGTGTGGCTAGCCCCCACGAGCAGTACTTC.